The following is a TCR beta chain sequence with its context. Antigen unknown. This entry comes from a study of graft-versus-host responses after intestinal transplantation. Study summary: Anti-thymocyte globulin induction preceded two to four years of tacrolimus and steroid maintenance in all recipients. Broader study findings: Graft-donor T cell macrochimerism in patients accompanied high graft-versus-host to host-versus-graft clonal ratios in allografts.

Generated by immunoSEQ multiplex PCR, the TCRdb table keeps only in-frame clones and is missing some. The sample includes approximately 7,100 clones, 70% to 90% seen only once; the top ten take more than 4%. This specimen was PBMCs, taken just under 85 days after transplant. This TCR derives from a human patient who received an intestinal transplant, so some T cells may come from the graft donor.

In DNA form, the CDR3 reads TGTGCCAGCTCATCCGGACAGGGACTAAACACCATATATTTT. Protein: CASSSGQGLNTIYF. The chain combines TRBV18 with TRBJ1-3, with 8 bases lining up with TRBD1. This CDR3 has 14 residues. With V trimmed by 5 bases and J by 6 bases, 6 bases remained unmatched. Looked up from germline, CDR1 is KGHSH and CDR2 is LQKENI.